The sequence of this T cell receptor (beta chain) was determined in a study of shared clonotypes between healthy human individuals. For the study at large: For every donor, three CD4 naive, three CD4 memory, two CD8 naive and one CD8 memory plates were used.

Naive CD8 isolation took CD45RO-negative cells positively selected for CCR7 and excluded terminally differentiated effector memory CD45RA+ cells. The CDR3 loop spans 13 amino acids. Germline CDR1 reads SQVTM; CDR2 reads ANQGSEA. TCRdb's copy holds only in-frame clones and misses some; the assay was immunoSEQ multiplex PCR. The table shows roughly 650,000 clones, with roughly 96% occurring only once. This TCR derives from a woman aged 25-40 years in good health. The specimen sequenced was naive CD8+ T cells sorted from blood. The chain uses TRBV29-1 and TRBJ2-1; TRBD1 agrees at 7 bases. The CDR3 is CRAQGSSYNEQFF. Here the CDR3 DNA reads TGCAGGGCACAGGGGAGCTCCTACAATGAGCAGTTCTTC.